This entry lists 10 T cell receptor beta chains sequenced from one sample in a study of blood T cell repertoires in COVID-19 (dated by TCRdb to about 2020). The receptor library was made with the immunoSEQ multiplex PCR assay. Imported from immuneACCESS, the table was reduced by TCRdb to in-frame sequences with V and J called. These copies leave out some clones; in studies compared against another copy, an unresolved V gene accounts for under half, and the cause of the remainder is not known. In all, the sample holds more than 60,000 clones, and about nine tenths of those were seen once. The ten top clones hold about 17% of the sample. Sequenced material: peripheral blood. The source of these receptors is a woman of 80 years or more with active or convalescent COVID-19.

This chain uses TRBV9 with TRBJ1-2, with a weak D call TRBD1 (5 bases). The V end lost 0 bases, the J end lost 6 bases, and 9 bases lay between the germline ends. CDR3 size: 13 residues. Germline V lookup: CDR1 SGDLS, CDR2 YYNGEE. CDR3 DNA sequence: TGTGCCAGCAGCGTAGGGGGCGCGAATGGCTACACCTTC. This encodes CASSVGGANGYTF.

V usage is TRBV18 and J usage is TRBJ1-1; D unclear. The CDR3 runs to 14 residues. The V gene's germline CDR1 is KGHSH and CDR2 LQKENI. With 1 base removed from V and 4 bases from J, the gap between germline ends came to 10 bases. The CDR3 sequence: CASSPLPGSTEAFF. The CDR3 nucleotides are TGTGCCAGCTCACCACTTCCCGGTTCCACTGAAGCTTTCTTT. Full variable domain (missing parts from reference TRBV18 and TRBJ1-1): NAGVMQNPRHLVRRRGQEARLRCSPMKGHSHVYWYRQLPEEGLKFMVYLQKENIIDESGMPKERFSAEFPKEGPSILRIQQVVRGDSAAYFCASSPLPGSTEAFFGQGTRLTVV.

This rearrangement joins TRBV29-1 to TRBJ2-1, with TRBD2 matching 8 bases. Germline V gene lookup returns CDR1 SQVTM and CDR2 ANQGSEA. The CDR3 sequence is 15 residues long. V was clipped by 0 bases and J by 7 bases; unmatched bases: 8. CDR3 protein: CSVEDRGGNWNEQFF. The CDR3 region has the DNA TGCAGCGTTGAAGATCGGGGGGGGAACTGGAATGAGCAGTTCTTC.

This clone was seen a handful of times. This chain connects TRBV5-6 to TRBJ1-5, with a possible D match to TRBD1 (5 bases). The CDR3 has 15 amino acids. CDR1 is SGHDT and CDR2 is YYEEEE in the germline V gene. V lost 0 bases and J 2 bases, leaving 9 bases between the germline ends. CDR3 sequence: CASSLGGPGNQPQHF. The CDR3 nucleotides are TGTGCCAGCAGCTTGGGGGGCCCTGGCAATCAGCCCCAGCATTTT. Full variable domain (remainder filled in from reference TRBV5-6 and TRBJ1-5): DAGVTQSPTHLIKTRGQQVTLRCSPKSGHDTVSWYQQALGQGPQFIFQYYEEEERQRGNFPDRFSGHQFPNYSSELNVNALLLGDSALYLCASSLGGPGNQPQHFGDGTRLSIL.

V usage is TRBV4-2 and J usage is TRBJ2-3; 8 nucleotides line up with TRBD1. Trimming cost V 0 bases and J 3 bases; bases outside gene matches: 8. CDR1 and CDR2 from the germline V gene are LGHNA and YNFKEQ. The CDR3 is 17 residues long. CDR3 coding DNA: TGTGCCAGCAGCCAAGATCCCTTTACAGGGGGGACAGATACGCAGTATTTT. It is translated as CASSQDPFTGGTDTQYF.

V is TRBV6-5 and J is TRBJ2-2; D is possibly TRBD2 (6 bases). With 6 bases removed from V and 4 bases from J, the gap between germline ends came to 15 bases. CDR3 length equals 15 residues. Germline V gene sequence: CDR1 MNHEY, CDR2 SVGAGI. The CDR3 region is CASSRGLFATGELFF. DNA for the CDR3: TGTGCCAGCAGCCGGGGACTCTTTGCCACCGGGGAGCTGTTTTTT.

The rearrangement links TRBV28 to TRBJ2-3; 11 bases agree with TRBD2. The CDR3 runs 15 residues. Per germline, CDR1 MDHEN and CDR2 SYDVKM. Trimming removed 5 bases from V and 1 base from J; junction bases left unmatched: 2. The CDR3 reads CASSTSGGGTDTQYF. In nucleotides, the CDR3 is TGTGCCAGCAGTACTAGCGGGGGCGGCACAGATACGCAGTATTTT.

The chain employs TRBV28 and TRBJ1-4; no firm D call. The germline CDR1 and CDR2 sequences are MDHEN and SYDVKM. V was pared by 6 bases and J by 2 bases, with 16 bases between. The CDR3 spans 16 residues. DNA of the CDR3: TGTGCCAGCAGCCCTTTCGAGGGTCCTACTAATGAAAAACTGTTTTTT. This gives the protein CASSPFEGPTNEKLFF.

This clone was seen just once. The gene calls are TRBV28 and TRBJ1-5; TRBD1 aligns across 7 bases. Germline-derived CDR1 and CDR2 are MDHEN and SYDVKM. This CDR3 has 13 residues. Trimming took 8 bases from V and 0 from J; bases not matched to a gene: 1. The CDR3 is CASGTVSNQPQHF. In DNA, the CDR3 is TGTGCCAGCGGGACAGTTAGCAATCAGCCCCAGCATTTT.

V and J are TRBV4-1 and TRBJ1-5, with D hard to call. In germline, CDR1 is MGHRA, CDR2 YSYEKL. V lost 0 bases, J lost 7 bases, and 16 bases lay in between. The CDR3 extends over 16 amino acids. The CDR3 DNA reads as TGCGCCAGCAGCCAAGAGCACCGGGGAAGGACGCAGCCCCAGCATTTT. Amino acid sequence: CASSQEHRGRTQPQHF.